One and the same sample provided the 29 T cell receptor beta chains below, sequenced in a study of T cells in localized non-small cell lung cancer. The method was immunoSEQ multiplex PCR; TCRdb's version includes in-frame clones alone and lacks a portion of them. The sample has around 25,000 clones; about nine tenths are singletons. The sample in question was peripheral blood, obtained before any cancer treatment. Every receptor here comes from a man aged 35 to 70 with stage I squamous cell lung carcinoma.

The gene calls are TRBV30 and TRBJ2-2; D is undetermined. Trimming pared 3 bases from V and 1 base from J, leaving 9 bases between. CDR1 is GTSNPN and CDR2 is SVGIG in the germline V gene (reference sequence). CDR3 length: 14 amino acids. The CDR3 here is CAWRDTQNTGELFF. The CDR3 nucleotides are TGTGCCTGGAGAGATACACAGAACACCGGGGAGCTGTTTTTT.

The chain joins TRBV18 to TRBJ2-6; D may be TRBD1 (6 bases). CDR1 is KGHSH, CDR2 LQKENI, per germline. The length of the CDR3 is 18 residues. V was cut by 6 bases and J by 0 bases, with 18 bases left in between. The CDR3 DNA sequence: TGTGCCAGCTCCCACAAACGGACAGCCAGCTCTGGGGCCAACGTCCTGACTTTC. This encodes CASSHKRTASSGANVLTF.

The CDR3 nucleotides read TGTGCCAGCAGCGGGGGGATGAACACTGAAGCTTTCTTT. This sequence encodes CASSGGMNTEAFF. V gene TRBV2 combines with J gene TRBJ1-1; D perhaps matches TRBD1 (5 bases). Germline CDR1 is SNHLY and CDR2 is FYNNEI. This CDR3 is 13 amino acids long. Between the trimmed V and J ends, which lost 6 bases and 0 bases, there was a span of 8 bases.

This clone occurred a few times. V gene TRBV5-4 combines with J gene TRBJ1-6; D gene uncertain. This CDR3 has 16 residues. V lost 4 bases, J lost 5 bases, and 16 bases lay in between. CDR1 is SGHNT and CDR2 is YYREEE in the germline V gene (reference sequence). The CDR3: CASSLTAGFNNSPLHF. The CDR3 DNA reads as TGTGCCAGCAGCCTTACAGCGGGCTTCAATAATTCACCCCTCCACTTT.

This clone is medium-sized within its sample. The chain carries TRBV10-1 and TRBJ2-1, with D unresolved. Trimming removed 2 bases at V and 7 bases at J, with 9 bases between. Per the germline V gene, CDR1 is WNHNN and CDR2 is SYGVQD (reference sequence). This CDR3 region has 13 residues. The CDR3 sequence is CASSEIASNEQFF. DNA of the CDR3: TGCGCCAGCAGTGAGATAGCTTCAAATGAGCAGTTCTTC.

J is TRBJ1-6 and V is TRBV11-2; D uncertain. Germline-derived CDR1 and CDR2 are SGHAT and FQNNGV. This CDR3 is 17 amino acids long. Trimming cost V 0 bases and J 7 bases, with 16 bases left between them. Written as DNA, the CDR3 is TGTGCCAGCAGCTTAGAGCCCCGGGCAGGCAAAAATTCACCCCTCCACTTT. Protein product: CASSLEPRAGKNSPLHF.

The chain recombines TRBV30 with TRBJ1-5; D remains ambiguous. The CDR3 consists of 16 residues. Germline assignment: CDR1 GTSNPN and CDR2 SVGIG (reference sequence). Trimming stripped 1 base from V and 1 base from J, with 14 bases between. CDR3: CAWSGGGSRSNQPQHF. The CDR3, as DNA: TGTGCCTGGAGTGGGGGTGGTTCACGAAGCAATCAGCCCCAGCATTTT.

V usage is TRBV2 and J usage is TRBJ1-2; TRBD1 might be the D (5 bases). Trimming pared 1 base from V and 3 bases from J, leaving 12 bases between. The germline CDR1 and CDR2 sequences are SNHLY and FYNNEI. This CDR3 is built from 15 residues. CDR3 region: CASSEGSDKYYGYTF. CDR3 sequence (DNA): TGTGCCAGCAGTGAAGGGTCGGACAAGTACTATGGCTACACCTTC. The full variable domain, with the rest looked up from reference TRBV2 and TRBJ1-2, is EPEVTQTPSHQVTQMGQEVILRCVPISNHLYFYWYRQILGQKVEFLVSFYNNEISEKSEIFDDQFSVERPDGSNFTLKIRSTKLEDSAMYFCASSEGSDKYYGYTFGSGTRLTVV.

The rearrangement joins TRBV19 to TRBJ1-2; 8 bases map to TRBD1. J was trimmed by 5 bases and V by 4 bases; bases with no gene match: 6. The germline gives CDR1 LNHDA, CDR2 SQIVND (reference sequence). CDR3 length: 14 amino acids. The CDR3 nucleotides are TGTGCCAGTAGTAGGGGGACAGGTCGTTATGGCTACACCTTC. It specifies CASSRGTGRYGYTF.

The gene calls are TRBV7-9 and TRBJ2-7; weak D call: TRBD1 (5 bases). The germline V gene has CDR1 SEHNR and CDR2 FQNEAQ (reference sequence). The CDR3 extends over 13 amino acids. V shed 4 bases and J shed 4 bases, with 11 bases lying between them. The DNA of the CDR3 is TGTGCCAGCAGCTCTCAGGGAAATTACGAGCAGTACTTC. Its translation is CASSSQGNYEQYF.

The V gene is TRBV6-1, the J gene TRBJ1-2, with 9 positions matching TRBD1. V lost 6 bases and J lost 4; bases outside the gene matches: 9. The CDR3 loop spans 15 amino acids. Germline V gene lookup returns CDR1 MNHNS and CDR2 SASEGT. Here the CDR3 DNA reads TGTGCCAGCAGAGGGGGTAGGACAGGGGTCTATGGCTACACCTTC. As protein: CASRGGRTGVYGYTF.

The chain couples TRBV4-1 to TRBJ2-7, with TRBD2 matching over 7 bases. This CDR3 is built from 15 residues. Germline CDR1 reads MGHRA; CDR2 reads YSYEKL. The trim removed 0 bases at V and 4 bases at J, leaving 6 bases unmatched. CDR3 region: CASSQDLGGMYEQYF. The CDR3 DNA is TGCGCCAGCAGCCAAGATCTGGGGGGGATGTACGAGCAGTACTTC.

The chain is built from TRBV10-2 and TRBJ2-1; 12 bases map to TRBD2. The CDR3 loop spans 14 amino acids. CDR1 is WSHSY, CDR2 SAAADI, per germline. V shed 7 bases and J 8 bases; nucleotides not matched to a gene: 6. The CDR3 region has the DNA TGCGCCAGCACCCTAGCGGGGGGGCACCATGAGCAGTTCTTC. It is translated as CASTLAGGHHEQFF.

This chain connects TRBV27 to TRBJ1-6; D perhaps matches TRBD1 (6 bases). Trimming removed 2 bases at V and 11 bases at J, with 22 bases between. CDR1 MNHEY and CDR2 SMNVEV come from the germline V gene (reference sequence). The CDR3 runs 17 residues. This chain's CDR3 is CASSLLPPGAGAAPLHF. CDR3 coding DNA: TGTGCCAGCAGTTTACTCCCTCCGGGGGCGGGTGCGGCACCCCTCCACTTT.

The chain links TRBV2 to TRBJ2-5; no reliable D call. The CDR3 contains 11 residues. Germline assignment: CDR1 SNHLY and CDR2 FYNNEI. V dropped 4 bases and J dropped 4 bases, with 4 bases sitting between them. CDR3 coding DNA: TGTGCCAGCAGTGTTGGAGAGACCCAGTACTTC. It specifies CASSVGETQYF.

The chain employs TRBV10-3 and TRBJ2-7, with D unclear. This CDR3 contains 15 residues. V lost 3 bases, J lost 2 bases, and 14 bases lay in between. The germline gives CDR1 ENHRY, CDR2 SYGVKD. This CDR3 reads CAISEPVPKAYEQYF. In DNA, the CDR3 is TGTGCCATCAGTGAACCCGTCCCAAAAGCCTACGAGCAGTACTTC.

This rearrangement joins TRBV7-9 to TRBJ2-5; 12 bases match TRBD2. The CDR3 has 17 amino acids. After removal of 1 base from V and 4 bases from J, the junction contained 7 bases not matched to a gene. Germline loops: CDR1 SEHNR, CDR2 FQNEAQ (reference sequence). The CDR3 here is CASSLVASGGASETQYF. The CDR3 nucleotides read TGTGCCAGCAGCTTAGTCGCTAGCGGGGGGGCCTCAGAGACCCAGTACTTC.

This clone was detected only once. This chain joins TRBV6-6 and TRBJ1-2; no definite D call. The germline V gene encodes CDR1 MNHNY and CDR2 SVGAGI (reference sequence). V was pared by 2 bases and J by 5 bases, with 9 bases between. The CDR3 loop spans 13 amino acids. This CDR3 reads CASSYTSDYGYTF. The CDR3 nucleotides are TGTGCCAGCAGTTACACTTCAGATTATGGCTACACCTTC.

The chain is built from TRBV12-1 and TRBJ1-5; the table's D call of TRBD1 was not tested on the DNA. TRBV12-1 is assigned pseudogene status. CDR3 size: 16 residues. The CDR3 nucleotides read TGTGCCAGCAGCTTTGCGGACAGGGGAAGCAATCAGCCCCAGCATTTT. This gives the protein CASSFADRGSNQPQHF.

J is TRBJ1-1 and V is TRBV9; D is unresolved. The CDR3 consists of 16 residues. The V gene lost 0 bases and the J gene lost 2 bases, with 14 bases spanning the gap. Germline CDR1 SGDLS, CDR2 YYNGEE. The CDR3 loop reads CASSVDSGLGNTEAFF. The CDR3 DNA reads as TGTGCCAGCAGCGTAGACTCGGGTTTAGGAAACACTGAAGCTTTCTTT. Using reference TRBV9 and TRBJ1-1 for the parts outside the CDR3, the full variable domain is DSGVTQTPKHLITATGQRVTLRCSPRSGDLSVYWYQQSLDQGLQFLIQYYNGEERAKGNILERFSAQQFPDLHSELNLSSLELGDSALYFCASSVDSGLGNTEAFFGQGTRLTVV.

Only one count was recorded for this clone. This chain connects TRBV7-9 to TRBJ1-1; 7 bases agree with TRBD1. Germline values: CDR1 SEHNR, CDR2 FQNEAQ (reference sequence). CDR3 length equals 12 residues. V was clipped by 5 bases and J by 8 bases; unmatched bases: 5. The CDR3 loop is CASSRGTVEAFF. CDR3 nucleotides: TGTGCCAGCAGCCGGGGGACAGTCGAAGCTTTCTTT.

The CDR3 sequence is CASSQDSPGLLDNEQFF. The CDR3 bases are TGCGCCAGCAGCCAAGACTCGCCGGGACTACTGGACAATGAGCAGTTCTTC. The chain uses TRBV4-1 and TRBJ2-1, with TRBD2 identical over 7 bases. Germline V gives CDR1 MGHRA, CDR2 YSYEKL. There are 17 residues in the CDR3. V was clipped by 0 bases and J by 5 bases; unmatched bases: 10.

The chain combines TRBV30 with TRBJ1-1; weak D call: TRBD1 (5 bases). V lost 4 bases and J 1 base, leaving 16 bases between the germline ends. CDR1 GTSNPN and CDR2 SVGIG come from the germline V gene (reference sequence). There are 15 residues in the CDR3. CDR3 sequence: CAWKPGHLSNTEAFF. The CDR3 DNA is TGTGCCTGGAAACCAGGGCATTTGTCGAACACTGAAGCTTTCTTT.

The J gene is TRBJ1-1, the V gene TRBV6-1, with TRBD1 as a possible D gene (5 bases). This CDR3 comprises 13 residues. The germline V gene encodes CDR1 MNHNS and CDR2 SASEGT. Trimming removed 10 bases from V and 1 base from J, with 13 bases in between. The chain's CDR3 is CATEDNSNTEAFF. CDR3 coding DNA: TGTGCCACCGAGGACAATTCGAACACTGAAGCTTTCTTT.

The chain recombines TRBV6-5 with TRBJ2-3, with D possibly TRBD2 on 6 matching bases. The CDR3 is made up of 14 amino acids. The germline V and J ends were trimmed by 5 bases and 2 bases, with 11 bases remaining between them. Germline V gene sequence: CDR1 MNHEY, CDR2 SVGAGI. The CDR3 DNA reads as TGTGCCAGCAGTACTAGCCTGATCACAGATACGCAGTATTTT. Protein product: CASSTSLITDTQYF.

The V call is TRBV11-2, the J call TRBJ2-7, with TRBD2 matching 7 bases. The CDR3 loop spans 14 amino acids. Germline V gives CDR1 SGHAT, CDR2 FQNNGV. V lost 5 bases and J lost 0; bases outside the gene matches: 4. The CDR3 DNA sequence: TGTGCCAGCAGCGCTTCTAGCGGCTCCTACGAGCAGTACTTC. It specifies CASSASSGSYEQYF.

This clone was counted a single time. The gene calls are TRBV2 and TRBJ2-5; TRBD1 agrees at 10 bases. This CDR3 has 13 residues. Germline CDR1 is SNHLY and CDR2 is FYNNEI. V dropped 7 bases and J dropped 5; count of bases not matched to a gene: 4. The CDR3 spells CASKTGGQETQYF. Written as DNA, the CDR3 is TGTGCCAGCAAGACAGGGGGCCAGGAGACCCAGTACTTC.

The chain combines TRBV7-9 with TRBJ2-7; D is tentatively TRBD1 or TRBD2 (5 bases each). Trimming took off 4 bases at V and 0 bases at J, with 16 bases between the two ends. CDR1 is SEHNR, CDR2 FQNEAQ, per germline (reference sequence). The CDR3 consists of 16 residues. CDR3 coding DNA: TGTGCCAGCAGCTCTTCCGGGGCGTCACGCTCCTACGAGCAGTACTTC. This gives the protein CASSSSGASRSYEQYF.

The chain uses TRBV19 and TRBJ2-2; no clear D. Germline values: CDR1 LNHDA, CDR2 SQIVND (reference sequence). There are 13 residues in the CDR3. The V gene lost 9 bases and the J gene lost 6 bases, with 14 bases spanning the gap. CDR3 nucleotides: TGTGCCAGCGTCGGCCAACAGTCCGGGGAGCTGTTTTTT. Protein: CASVGQQSGELFF.